Below are 17 T cell receptor beta chains sequenced from a single sample in a study of beta chain features in type 1 diabetes. No antigen is known for these receptors. Study-wide findings and caveats: When Type 1 diabetes patients were examined, their TCRB CDR3s proved moderately but significantly shorter in all four CD4+ subsets.

Every bit of the isolated RNA underwent reverse transcription, so sequencing read expressed TCRB transcripts. Libraries were prepared by immunoSEQ multiplex PCR; TCRdb keeps only in-frame clonotypes and omits some of them. The sample records about 650,000 clones, over 10% being singletons. Sequenced input: naive CD4+ T cells from blood. These TCRs come from a man aged 25-45 years with type 1 diabetes.

This clone was seen more than once but under ten times. The chain joins TRBV7-3 to TRBJ2-2; D uncertain. Between the trimmed V and J ends, which lost 5 bases and 7 bases, there was a span of 8 bases. Germline V gene data show CDR1 as SGHTA and CDR2 as FQGTGA. The CDR3 extends over 12 amino acids. The CDR3 reads CASSEIGGELFF. In nucleotides, the CDR3 is TGTGCCAGCAGCGAAATAGGCGGGGAGCTGTTTTTT.

This clone occurred a few times. The chain has TRBV6-1 and TRBJ2-2, with D perhaps TRBD1 (5 bases). The ends were cut back, 7 bases at V and 1 base at J, with 10 bases in the middle. Germline V lookup: CDR1 MNHNS, CDR2 SASEGT. The CDR3 covers 14 residues. CDR3 coding DNA: TGTGCCAGCAAGACAGTTTTGAACACCGGGGAGCTGTTTTTT. This codes for CASKTVLNTGELFF.

This clone was detected only a few times. V is TRBV9 and J is TRBJ2-3, with 12 bases aligning to TRBD2. Germline V gene lookup returns CDR1 SGDLS and CDR2 YYNGEE. J was trimmed by 1 base and V by 0 bases; bases with no gene match: 3. This CDR3 comprises 17 residues. The CDR3: CASSVASGGVRTDTQYF. CDR3 nucleotide sequence: TGTGCCAGCAGCGTAGCTAGCGGGGGGGTTCGCACAGATACGCAGTATTTT.

Of note for this clone: This sample includes further DNA sequences coding for the same CDR3. The chain links TRBV29-1 to TRBJ1-3, with D maybe TRBD1 (6 bases). The CDR3 spans 14 residues. Germline values: CDR1 SQVTM, CDR2 ANQGSEA. CDR3 loop: CSVVQGFSGNTIYF. The CDR3 nucleotides read TGCAGTGTAGTACAGGGTTTCTCTGGAAACACCATATATTTT.

This clone turned up a few times. CDR3: CASSLSPGQGNSPLHF. DNA of the CDR3: TGTGCCAGCAGCTTATCTCCGGGACAGGGGAATTCACCCCTCCACTTT. This chain connects TRBV7-9 to TRBJ1-6, with TRBD1 matching 10 bases. Looked up from germline, CDR1 is SEHNR and CDR2 is FQNEAQ (reference sequence). The CDR3 runs to 16 residues. V lost 2 bases, J lost 7 bases, and 5 bases stayed unmatched.

This clone was counted between two and nine times. This chain joins TRBV6-1 and TRBJ1-2; D gene ambiguous. V was pared by 2 bases and J by 3 bases, with 10 bases between. CDR1 is MNHNS and CDR2 is SASEGT in the germline V gene. This CDR3 is 14 amino acids long. In DNA, the CDR3 is TGTGCCAGCAGTGAAATGGAGGAGGACTATGGCTACACCTTC. It codes for CASSEMEEDYGYTF.

This clone was counted a few times. The chain employs TRBV28 and TRBJ2-3; the D gene is possibly TRBD2 (5 bases). The V gene's germline CDR1 is MDHEN and CDR2 SYDVKM. The CDR3 consists of 14 residues. V shed 5 bases and J shed 3 bases, with 12 bases lying between them. In DNA form, the CDR3 reads TGTGCCAGCAGTCCGGAGGTTATTACAGATACGCAGTATTTT. Its translation: CASSPEVITDTQYF.

The table lists this clone with many counts. DNA of the CDR3: TGTGCCAGCAGCACCCGTGCGGAGACCCAGTACTTC. Its protein is CASSTRAETQYF. The chain is built from TRBV7-9 and TRBJ2-5; D ambiguous. CDR1 is SEHNR and CDR2 is FQNEAQ in the germline V gene (reference sequence). This CDR3 region has 12 residues. V lost 5 bases to trimming and J lost 5 bases, with 9 bases between them.

Only a few counts were recorded for this clone. J is TRBJ2-1 and V is TRBV7-2; D gene unclear. The V and J ends lost 0 bases and 8 bases respectively, with 20 bases between them. The CDR3 totals 17 residues. Germline V gene sequence: CDR1 SGHTA, CDR2 FQGNSA. DNA of the CDR3: TGTGCCAGCAGCTTAGCCCTTAGGACGGCGGCCAACCATGAGCAGTTCTTC. Protein product: CASSLALRTAANHEQFF.

This rearrangement joins TRBV14 to TRBJ1-2; TRBD1 might be the D (5 bases). V was pared by 2 bases and J by 4 bases, with 14 bases between. CDR1 and CDR2 from the germline V gene are SGHDN and FVKESK. The CDR3 has 15 amino acids. CDR3 bases: TGTGCCAGCAGCCAATTCCAGGGCGGGGGCTATGGCTACACCTTC. The encoded protein is CASSQFQGGGYGYTF.

In this sample, this clone turned up a few times. The genes are TRBV7-2 and TRBJ2-3; TRBD2 matches at 10 bases. Germline loops: CDR1 SGHTA, CDR2 FQGNSA. CDR3 length: 15 amino acids. The V and J ends lost 2 bases and 8 bases, in that order; junction bases with no gene match: 7. The CDR3 DNA reads as TGTGCCAGCAGCTTACAAGCGGGGGGGCCGGGTACGCAGTATTTT. Protein sequence: CASSLQAGGPGTQYF.

The chain combines TRBV21-1 with TRBJ2-1; TRBD2 was called by the table and not checked on the DNA. TRBV21-1 is recorded as a pseudogene. CDR3 length: 18 amino acids. CDR3 bases: TGTGCCAGCAGCAAATTGTCAGGGCGGCAGGGACTTCACAATGAGCAGTTCTTC. Amino acids: CASSKLSGRQGLHNEQFF.

The V call is TRBV30, the J call TRBJ1-5; TRBD1 is a possible D gene (5 bases). Deletions cut 0 bases from V and 7 bases from J, with 19 bases between. Per germline, CDR1 GTSNPN and CDR2 SVGIG (reference sequence). The CDR3 has 16 amino acids. For the CDR3, the DNA is TGTGCCTGGAGTGTACCGGGAGGGGCAGGTAGGCAGCCCCAGCATTTT. Protein sequence: CAWSVPGGAGRQPQHF.

This clone was seen a few times. The V and J genes are TRBV29-1 and TRBJ1-3, with unresolved D. Trimming took 7 bases from V and 5 from J, leaving 15 bases between them. The CDR3 totals 13 residues. Germline V gives CDR1 SQVTM, CDR2 ANQGSEA. CDR3 in DNA: TGCAGCGCACTGGTAAGGCCTCGAAACACCATATATTTT. It codes for CSALVRPRNTIYF.

This clone was counted between two and nine times. The rearrangement links TRBV7-2 to TRBJ1-4; D is unresolved. The CDR3 length is 16 residues. Germline-derived CDR1 and CDR2 are SGHTA and FQGNSA. V was trimmed by 1 base and J by 4 bases, leaving 13 bases between them. For the CDR3, the DNA is TGTGCCAGCAGCTTAGGGGCCTGGCAAGTTAATGAAAAACTGTTTTTT. It encodes CASSLGAWQVNEKLFF.

This clone was detected only a few times. The V gene is TRBV4-2, the J gene TRBJ2-1, with no clear D. Trimming stripped 1 base from V and 4 bases from J, with 11 bases between. The CDR3 runs 15 residues. Germline V gene data show CDR1 as LGHNA and CDR2 as YNFKEQ. The CDR3 region is CASSQGTPRYNEQFF. The CDR3 nucleotides are TGTGCCAGCAGCCAAGGTACACCTAGGTACAATGAGCAGTTCTTC.

The chain links TRBV25-1 to TRBJ1-4, with no clear D. This CDR3 spans 16 amino acids. Germline V CDR1 and CDR2: MGHDK, SYGVNS. The ends were cut back, 1 base at V and 0 bases at J, with 9 bases in the middle. CDR3 residues: CASSELGIATNEKLFF. CDR3 in DNA: TGTGCCAGCAGTGAATTAGGAATCGCAACTAATGAAAAACTGTTTTTT. The whole variable domain, filled in from reference TRBV25-1 and TRBJ1-4, reads EADIYQTPRYLVIGTGKKITLECSQTMGHDKMYWYQQDPGMELHLIHYSYGVNSTEKGDLSSESTVSRIRTEHFPLTLESARPSHTSQYLCASSELGIATNEKLFFGSGTQLSVL.